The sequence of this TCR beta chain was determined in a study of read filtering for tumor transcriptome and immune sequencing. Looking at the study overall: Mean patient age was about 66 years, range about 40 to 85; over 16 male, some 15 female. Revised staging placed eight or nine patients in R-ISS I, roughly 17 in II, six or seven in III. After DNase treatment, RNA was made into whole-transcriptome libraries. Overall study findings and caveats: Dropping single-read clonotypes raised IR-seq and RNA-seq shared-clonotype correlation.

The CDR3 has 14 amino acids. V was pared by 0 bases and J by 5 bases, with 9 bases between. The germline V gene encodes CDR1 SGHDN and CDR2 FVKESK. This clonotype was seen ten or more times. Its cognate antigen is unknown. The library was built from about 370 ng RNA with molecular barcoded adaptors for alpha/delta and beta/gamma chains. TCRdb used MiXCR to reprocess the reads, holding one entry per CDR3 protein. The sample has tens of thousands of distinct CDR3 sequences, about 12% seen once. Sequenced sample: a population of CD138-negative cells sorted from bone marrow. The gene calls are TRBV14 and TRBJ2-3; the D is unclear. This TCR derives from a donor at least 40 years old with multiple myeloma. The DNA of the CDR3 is TGTGCCAGCAGCCAAGACGCCCGGCGAGATACGCAGTATTTT. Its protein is CASSQDARRDTQYF.